A selection of T cell receptor beta chains follows, all from one sample in a study of T cells in pancreatic ductal adenocarcinoma. Method: immunoSEQ multiplex PCR; TCRdb's copy keeps in-frame clones and lacks some. The table shows about 100,000 clones, with over 90% occurring only once. The sample taken for sequencing was PBMCs. Receptors were obtained from a human donor with pancreatic ductal adenocarcinoma. Both conserved end residues are part of each CDR3. A D gene is named only where the DNA matches it firmly. Where a row states a size, it is once, few, many or the class of an expanded clone; other rows omit it.

size,V,J,D,DNA,CDR3
NA,TRBV4-3,TRBJ1-2,NA,TGCGCCAGCAGCCTAAATACAGGTCCCGACTATGGCTACACCTTC,CASSLNTGPDYGYTF
NA,TRBV6-1,TRBJ2-7,TRBD1,TGTGCCAGCGGGTGGGACAGGGGCTACGAGCAGTACTTC,CASGWDRGYEQYF
NA,TRBV10-2,TRBJ1-1,NA,TGCGCCAGCAGTGATAATCCGAACACTGAAGCTTTCTTT,CASSDNPNTEAFF
NA,TRBV4-3,TRBJ2-2,NA,TGCGCCAGCAGCCGTCAGACAGGCCTTAACACCGGGGAGCTGTTTTTT,CASSRQTGLNTGELFF
NA,TRBV30,TRBJ2-1,NA,TGTGCCTGGAGTGTAAGGAGCTCCTACAATGAGCAGTTCTTC,CAWSVRSSYNEQFF
NA,TRBV15,TRBJ2-6,TRBD2,TGTGCCACCAGCAGACCTCGGACTAGCGGGACGGCTGGGGCCAACGTCCTGACTTTC,CATSRPRTSGTAGANVLTF
NA,TRBV7-3,TRBJ2-2,NA,TGTGCCAGCAGCCTGGACAGAACGAACACCGGGGAGCTGTTTTTT,CASSLDRTNTGELFF
NA,TRBV7-7,TRBJ2-5,TRBD2,TGTGCTAGCAGCGCTAGACTAGCGGGCCAAGAGACCCAGTACTTC,CASSARLAGQETQYF
NA,TRBV28,TRBJ2-7,TRBD1,TGTGCCAGCAGTGGTGACAGGGGTAGGTGGGGAGAGCAGTACTTC,CASSGDRGRWGEQYF
NA,TRBV6-5,TRBJ2-7,NA,TGTGCCAGCAGAGCAGGCTCCTACGAGCAGTACTTC,CASRAGSYEQYF
NA,TRBV29-1,TRBJ2-7,NA,TGCAGCGGGAGGGCCTCCGGGAGCTACGAGCAGTACTTC,CSGRASGSYEQYF
NA,TRBV7-2,TRBJ1-5,TRBD1,TGTGCCAGCAGCCCGGACAGGGGGTTTCAGCCCCAGCATTTT,CASSPDRGFQPQHF
NA,TRBV11-1,TRBJ2-4,TRBD1,TGTGCCAGCAGCTTTTTAGGTGGGACAGGGGATCCCAAAAACATTCAGTACTTC,CASSFLGGTGDPKNIQYF
NA,TRBV10-3,TRBJ2-2,NA,TGTGCCACTTCGGTAGCGGTAAACACCGGGGAGCTGTTTTTT,CATSVAVNTGELFF
NA,TRBV5-1,TRBJ2-2,NA,TGCGCCAGCAGCTTGAGAGGGGGTCCTGGGGAGCTGTTTTTT,CASSLRGGPGELFF
NA,TRBV7-9,TRBJ1-1,NA,TGTGCCAGCAGCTTAAATAGGGGGACTGAAGCTTTCTTT,CASSLNRGTEAFF
NA,TRBV6-1,TRBJ1-1,NA,TGTGCCAGCAGTGAGACCGGGATGAATGCTGAAGCTTTCTTT,CASSETGMNAEAFF
NA,TRBV28,TRBJ1-2,NA,TGTGCCAGCGGCCTGTTTCAGGGCCCTGGCTATGGCTACACCTTC,CASGLFQGPGYGYTF
NA,TRBV30,TRBJ2-3,NA,TGTGCCTGGAGTGTCGAGGCCTCCAATACGCAGTATTTT,CAWSVEASNTQYF
NA,TRBV30,TRBJ1-5,TRBD1,TGTGCCTGGTCCACCGGGACAGAGAATCAGCCCCAGCATTTT,CAWSTGTENQPQHF
once,TRBV5-1,TRBJ2-7,TRBD2,TGCGCCAGCAGCTCCTCGGGAGGGGCCTACGAGCAGTACTTC,CASSSSGGAYEQYF
NA,TRBV5-8,TRBJ2-1,TRBD2,TGTGCCAGCAGCTTGGAAGGGACTAGCTACAATGAGCAGTTCTTC,CASSLEGTSYNEQFF
once,TRBV7-2,TRBJ2-5,NA,TGTGCCAGCAGCTTAGCGGCGGGCTACCAAGAGACCCAGTACTTC,CASSLAAGYQETQYF
NA,TRBV7-6,TRBJ2-7,TRBD2,TGTGCCAGCAGTTCCAGACTAGCGGGCGAGCACGAGCAGTACTTC,CASSSRLAGEHEQYF
NA,TRBV7-2,TRBJ1-1,TRBD1,TGTGCCAGCAGCTTAGACAGGGGGGGAGTAGCTGAAGCTTTCTTT,CASSLDRGGVAEAFF
NA,TRBV29-1,TRBJ2-3,TRBD2,TGCAGCGTTTTAGCGGGAGGTGTAGATACGCAGTATTTT,CSVLAGGVDTQYF
once,TRBV13,TRBJ2-2,TRBD1,TGTGCCAGCAGCGAAGGACAGGGGCCCACCGGGGAGCTGTTTTTT,CASSEGQGPTGELFF
NA,TRBV28,TRBJ2-3,NA,TGTGCCAGCAGTTTTAGGCTAGCCCCCGCCGCGGCAGATACGCAGTATTTT,CASSFRLAPAAADTQYF
NA,TRBV18,TRBJ1-1,NA,TGTGCCAGCTCGGGAGTCGGCAACACTGAAGCTTTCTTT,CASSGVGNTEAFF
NA,TRBV2,TRBJ2-5,TRBD1,TGTGCCAGCAGTGATGGGCAGGGGGTAGAGACCCAGTACTTC,CASSDGQGVETQYF
NA,TRBV5-8,TRBJ2-7,TRBD2,TGTGCCAGCAGACCTCCGCCCGGGACTAGCTTCTACGAGCAGTACTTC,CASRPPPGTSFYEQYF
NA,TRBV5-1,TRBJ1-3,NA,TGCGCCAGCAGCTTGGGACTTTCTGGAAACACCATATATTTT,CASSLGLSGNTIYF
once,TRBV2,TRBJ2-6,TRBD1,TGTGCCTGCGGACAGGGGGACGGGGCCAACGTCCTGACTTTC,CACGQGDGANVLTF
NA,TRBV19,TRBJ2-2,NA,TGTGCCAGTAGTACACGGGACTCCCAGATCGGCGGGGAGCTGTTTTTT,CASSTRDSQIGGELFF
once,TRBV4-3,TRBJ2-1,NA,TGCGCCAGCAGCCAAGAGGAAGCGTCCTCCTACAATGAGCAGTTCTTC,CASSQEEASSYNEQFF
NA,TRBV28,TRBJ1-2,NA,TGTGCCAGCAGTATACCACAGAGTGGCTACACCTTC,CASSIPQSGYTF
NA,TRBV18,TRBJ2-1,NA,TGTGCCAGCTCACCGGGCGAGACAGTCTACAATGAGCAGTTCTTC,CASSPGETVYNEQFF
once,TRBV20-1,TRBJ2-7,NA,TGCAGTGCTAGGGCCTTCTACGAGCAGTACTTC,CSARAFYEQYF
NA,TRBV4-3,TRBJ1-2,NA,TGCGCCAGCAGCCAAGATTTGGCAGGGGAATTTAATGGCTACACCTTC,CASSQDLAGEFNGYTF
NA,TRBV18,TRBJ2-5,TRBD1,TGTGCCAGCTCACCACCGACAGGGGGTATGGAGACCCAGTACTTC,CASSPPTGGMETQYF
NA,TRBV2,TRBJ2-7,NA,TGTGCCAGCACCTTGGGTCCGGCGGACGAGCAGTACTTC,CASTLGPADEQYF
once,TRBV9,TRBJ2-7,TRBD2,TGTGCCAGCAGCGCCCAAAGCGGGACTAGTCTTTATGAGCAGTACTTC,CASSAQSGTSLYEQYF
NA,TRBV4-2,TRBJ1-2,TRBD1,TGTGCCAGCAGCCAAGTATCGGGACAGGGAGCGGATGGCTACACCTTC,CASSQVSGQGADGYTF
NA,TRBV2,TRBJ2-3,TRBD1,TGTGCCAGCAGTGAGCAGGGGGCAGATACGCAGTATTTT,CASSEQGADTQYF